Each of the 7 T cell receptor beta chains below was sequenced from the same sample in a study of cytomegalovirus exposure and HLA in healthy donors. The study ran its PCR with 60 Vbeta and 13 Jbeta primers. Generated by immunoSEQ multiplex PCR, the TCRdb table keeps only in-frame clones and is missing some. The data contain 150,000 to 200,000 clones, around 83% of them singletons. The specimen was PBMCs. These receptors all stem from a man over 45 in good health and CMV-seropositive.

The chain uses TRBV28 and TRBJ2-3; 7 positions match TRBD1. The CDR3 totals 16 residues. Trimming cost V 5 bases and J 2 bases; bases outside gene matches: 10. The germline gives CDR1 MDHEN, CDR2 SYDVKM. The CDR3 bases are TGTGCCAGCAGTGTTGACAGGGTTCGTAACACAGATACGCAGTATTTT. The encoded protein is CASSVDRVRNTDTQYF.

The CDR3: CASSPPIRAGGPDTQYF. CDR3 bases: TGCGCCAGCAGCCCCCCTATCCGAGCGGGGGGGCCGGATACGCAGTATTTT. The chain carries TRBV4-1 and TRBJ2-3, with 10 positions matching TRBD2. Germline V gene data show CDR1 as MGHRA and CDR2 as YSYEKL. V lost 4 bases to trimming and J lost 6 bases; unmatched junction nucleotides: 13. The CDR3 runs to 17 residues.

The V and J genes are TRBV6-5 and TRBJ2-1; no definite D call. Between the trimmed V and J ends, which lost 6 bases and 0 bases, there was a span of 12 bases. Per germline, CDR1 MNHEY and CDR2 SVGAGI. The CDR3 is made up of 15 amino acids. The CDR3 loop reads CASSLGGFSYNEQFF. CDR3 coding DNA: TGTGCCAGCAGCCTCGGCGGCTTCTCCTACAATGAGCAGTTCTTC.

The chain joins TRBV25-1 to TRBJ2-3; D unclear. Germline CDR1 MGHDK, CDR2 SYGVNS. Trimming stripped 5 bases from V and 5 bases from J, with 5 bases between. The CDR3 is made up of 11 amino acids. The CDR3 DNA follows: TGTGCCAGCAGTTCCGGAGATACGCAGTATTTT. This codes for CASSSGDTQYF.

This rearrangement joins TRBV19 to TRBJ1-2; the match to TRBD1 covers 7 bases. The V gene end was trimmed by 7 bases and the J gene end by 7 bases; junction bases not matched to a gene: 12. The length of the CDR3 is 14 residues. Germline CDR1 and CDR2: LNHDA and SQIVND (reference sequence). The CDR3 is CASTDRPLVFGYTF. As DNA, the CDR3 is TGTGCCAGTACGGACAGGCCTTTGGTTTTTGGCTACACCTTC. The full variable domain, in which reference TRBV19 and TRBJ1-2 provide the parts outside the CDR3, is DGGITQSPKYLFRKEGQNVTLSCEQNLNHDAMYWYRQDPGQGLRLIYYSQIVNDFQKGDIAEGYSVSREKKESFPLTVTSAQKNPTAFYLCASTDRPLVFGYTFGSGTRLTVV.

This rearrangement joins TRBV5-8 to TRBJ2-4; 11 bases are shared with TRBD2. CDR1 is SGHTS, CDR2 YDEGEE, per germline. This CDR3 has 17 residues. V trimming: 3 bases; J trimming: 0 bases; junction bases outside the gene matches: 5. For the CDR3, the DNA is TGTGCCAGCAGCTCCCCGGGACTAGCGGTAGCCAAAAACATTCAGTACTTC. This codes for CASSSPGLAVAKNIQYF.

V and J are TRBV28 and TRBJ2-5, with 9 bases matching TRBD2. Looked up from germline, CDR1 is MDHEN and CDR2 is SYDVKM. After removal of 3 bases from V and 5 bases from J, the junction contained 1 base not matched to a gene. The CDR3 consists of 13 residues. For the CDR3, the DNA is TGTGCCAGCAGTTTTGCGGGGGGGGAGACCCAGTACTTC. The encoded protein is CASSFAGGETQYF.